A single sample gave rise to the 31 T cell receptor beta chains below, sequenced in a study of control samples from healthy donors and cancer patients. The table came from immunoSEQ multiplex PCR; TCRdb's copy has only in-frame clones and leaves some out. The sample has 85,000 to 95,000 clones, roughly nine tenths seen once. The sample consisted of blood. The source is a woman aged 30 to 39 in good health.

This chain links TRBV5-1 with TRBJ1-1; TRBD1 agrees at 7 bases. After removal of 0 bases from V and 0 bases from J, the junction contained 5 bases not matched to a gene. CDR1 SGHRS and CDR2 YFSETQ come from the germline V gene. The CDR3 runs 16 residues. The CDR3 spells CASSLDPQGVNTEAFF. The CDR3 DNA reads as TGCGCCAGCAGCTTGGATCCCCAGGGGGTGAACACTGAAGCTTTCTTT.

This chain joins TRBV28 and TRBJ1-2, with D hard to call. Germline CDR1 is MDHEN and CDR2 is SYDVKM. The CDR3 has 13 residues. The V end was cut by 3 bases, the J end by 4 bases, with 9 bases between. The DNA for the CDR3 is TGTGCCAGCAGTTTCCCGTGGACCTATGGCTACACCTTC. This gives the protein CASSFPWTYGYTF.

J is TRBJ2-1 and V is TRBV2; D is perhaps TRBD2 (5 bases). This CDR3 has 14 residues. Germline CDR1 and CDR2: SNHLY and FYNNEI. Trimming stripped 7 bases from V and 4 bases from J, with 14 bases between. Here the CDR3 DNA reads TGTGCCAGCACCTCCCGCCGGGGTTACAATGAGCAGTTCTTC. It encodes CASTSRRGYNEQFF.

This chain uses TRBV4-2 with TRBJ2-3; 9 bases map to TRBD2. The CDR3 covers 15 residues. Per germline, CDR1 LGHNA and CDR2 YNFKEQ. V trimming: 1 base; J trimming: 6 bases; junction bases outside the gene matches: 5. CDR3 sequence: CASSQGGSGSDTQYF. CDR3 DNA: TGTGCCAGCAGCCAAGGGGGTAGCGGGAGTGATACGCAGTATTTT.

The chain couples TRBV3-1 (or the pseudogene TRBV3-2) to TRBJ2-1, with 9 positions matching TRBD2. This CDR3 spans 15 amino acids. Trimming removed 3 bases from V and 10 bases from J; junction bases left unmatched: 10. CDR1 is LGHDT and CDR2 is YNNKEL in the germline V gene (reference sequence). In DNA form, the CDR3 reads TGTGCCAGCAGCCAGGTGGGCGGGAGGGCCGACGAGCAGTTCTTC. It translates to CASSQVGGRADEQFF.

The chain carries TRBV7-6 and TRBJ2-2, with 12 nucleotides matching TRBD1. Germline lookup yields CDR1 SGHVS and CDR2 FNYEAQ. The CDR3 has 15 amino acids. V was clipped by 5 bases and J by 15 bases; unmatched bases: 13. The CDR3 loop is CASSMAGTGGAGMFF. The CDR3 bases are TGTGCCAGCAGCATGGCCGGGACAGGGGGCGCAGGGATGTTTTTT.

CDR3 loop: CASSEASVSYEQYF. CDR3 coding DNA: TGTGCCAGCAGTGAAGCCTCGGTTTCCTACGAGCAGTACTTC. The chain joins TRBV2 to TRBJ2-7; D is undetermined. This CDR3 has 14 amino acids. The V end lost 0 bases, the J end lost 1 base, and 7 bases lay between the germline ends. The germline CDR1 and CDR2 sequences are SNHLY and FYNNEI.

This chain links TRBV7-3 with TRBJ2-2; the D is unclear. V gave up 2 bases and J gave up 0 bases, with 4 bases separating them. Germline CDR1 and CDR2: SGHTA and FQGTGA. The CDR3 length is 14 residues. Written as DNA, the CDR3 is TGTGCCAGCAGCTTATTACCGAACACCGGGGAGCTGTTTTTT. The encoded protein is CASSLLPNTGELFF. The variable domain in full, with the rest retrieved from reference TRBV7-3 and TRBJ2-2, is GAGVSQTPSNKVTEKGKYVELRCDPISGHTALYWYRQSLGQGPEFLIYFQGTGAADDSGLPNDRFFAVRPEGSVSTLKIQRTERGDSAVYLCASSLLPNTGELFFGEGSRLTVL.

The chain links TRBV5-1 to TRBJ2-7; 8 nucleotides align to TRBD1. The J segment lost 9 bases and the V segment lost 4 bases, leaving 12 bases of the junction unmatched. Germline V CDR1 and CDR2: SGHRS, YFSETQ. This CDR3 contains 14 residues. CDR3 sequence reads: CASSPQLDRAWQYF. CDR3 coding DNA: TGCGCCAGCAGCCCACAATTGGACAGGGCATGGCAGTACTTC.

The V call is TRBV3-1 (or the pseudogene TRBV3-2), the J call TRBJ1-4; a weak D match, TRBD1 (6 bases). There are 16 residues in the CDR3. V was clipped by 3 bases and J by 4 bases, with 15 bases between them. CDR1 is LGHDT, CDR2 YNNKEL, per germline (reference sequence). In DNA, the CDR3 is TGTGCCAGCAGCCACCCCCTCGGGGGGCATAATGAAAAACTGTTTTTT. Amino acids: CASSHPLGGHNEKLFF.

The chain recombines TRBV7-9 with TRBJ2-3, with TRBD2 as a possible D gene (5 bases). Germline V gene lookup returns CDR1 SEHNR and CDR2 FQNEAQ (reference sequence). The CDR3 contains 14 residues. V shed 4 bases and J shed 2 bases, with 10 bases lying between them. This CDR3 is CASSSDLDTDTQYF. CDR3 coding DNA: TGTGCCAGCAGCTCGGACTTGGACACAGATACGCAGTATTTT.

The V and J genes are TRBV5-8 and TRBJ2-2; 8 bases align to TRBD1. The CDR3 has 16 residues. With 5 bases clipped from V and 6 bases from J, the junction kept 12 bases outside the gene matches. Looked up from germline, CDR1 is SGHTS and CDR2 is YDEGEE. In DNA, the CDR3 is TGTGCCAGCAGATGGGAGGACAGGGTATTTTCCGGGGAGCTGTTTTTT. Translated, it gives CASRWEDRVFSGELFF.

This clone has just a few counts. CDR3 protein: CASSFGDKNEKLFF. In DNA, the CDR3 is TGCGCCAGCAGCTTCGGAGATAAGAATGAAAAACTGTTTTTT. The chain joins TRBV5-1 to TRBJ1-4; D is unresolved. This CDR3 comprises 14 residues. V was pared by 2 bases and J by 5 bases, with 10 bases between. Per the germline V gene, CDR1 is SGHRS and CDR2 is YFSETQ.

The chain recombines TRBV20-1 with TRBJ1-6, with D hard to call. Trimming pared 3 bases from V and 3 bases from J, leaving 12 bases between. This CDR3 comprises 15 residues. Germline CDR1 reads DFQATT; CDR2 reads SNEGSKA (reference sequence). The CDR3 coding sequence is TGCAGTGCTAGTAACGCAGGCCTCTATAATTCACCCCTCCACTTT. It yields the protein CSASNAGLYNSPLHF.

The V gene is TRBV27, the J gene TRBJ1-1; TRBD1 agrees at 7 bases. Germline-derived CDR1 and CDR2 are MNHEY and SMNVEV (reference sequence). Trimming removed 5 bases from V and 3 bases from J; junction bases left unmatched: 3. The CDR3 consists of 13 residues. The CDR3 coding sequence is TGTGCCAGCAGTATTACAGGGGACACTGAAGCTTTCTTT. This translates into CASSITGDTEAFF.

This clone appeared a few times. This rearrangement joins TRBV12-3 or TRBV12-4 to TRBJ2-5, with a possible D match to TRBD1 (5 bases). The CDR3 consists of 13 residues. Trimming left V 6 bases short and J 7 bases short, with 15 bases between. CDR3 DNA sequence: TGTGCCAGCAGACCCGCAGGGTTGGGGACCCAGTACTTC. It encodes CASRPAGLGTQYF.

The J gene is TRBJ2-6, the V gene TRBV6-5, with D unclear. Germline-derived CDR1 and CDR2 are MNHEY and SVGAGI. The V end was cut by 6 bases, the J end by 5 bases, with 11 bases between. The CDR3 is 14 amino acids. CDR3 bases: TGTGCCAGCAGCTCCCCGATCCGGGCCAACGTCCTGACTTTC. This encodes CASSSPIRANVLTF.

The CDR3: CASSHQGGPQYF. CDR3 nucleotide sequence: TGTGCCAGCAGCCACCAGGGGGGTCCGCAGTATTTT. The chain carries TRBV7-2 and TRBJ2-3; TRBD1 might be the D (7 bases). The CDR3 is 12 amino acids. Deletions cut 5 bases from V and 10 bases from J, with 13 bases between. The germline CDR1 and CDR2 sequences are SGHTA and FQGNSA.

This rearrangement joins TRBV15 to TRBJ2-7, with D possibly being TRBD1 (6 bases). Germline V gene data show CDR1 as LNHNV and CDR2 as YYDKDF (reference sequence). This CDR3 contains 12 residues. The germline V and J ends were trimmed by 5 bases and 8 bases, with 13 bases remaining between them. The CDR3 region has the DNA TGTGCCACCAGCTTCGACAGGCGGAAGCAGTACTTC. Its translation: CATSFDRRKQYF.

In the case of this clone: This specimen includes other DNA sequences encoding the same CDR3. The V and J genes are TRBV7-3 and TRBJ2-6; the match to TRBD2 covers 9 bases. The germline CDR1 and CDR2 sequences are SGHTA and FQGTGA. CDR3 length: 18 amino acids. Trimming took 1 base from V and 3 from J; bases not matched to a gene: 7. In nucleotides, the CDR3 is TGTGCCAGCAGCTTAAGACGCGGGGGGGCCTTTGGGGCCAACGTCCTGACTTTC. Amino acid sequence: CASSLRRGGAFGANVLTF.

V gene TRBV10-1 combines with J gene TRBJ1-6; weak D call: TRBD1 (5 bases). The ends were cut back, 4 bases at V and 6 bases at J, with 7 bases in the middle. Germline CDR1 is WNHNN and CDR2 is SYGVQD (reference sequence). The CDR3 has 13 residues. For the CDR3, the DNA is TGCGCCAGCAGTGGGGGGGTTAATTCACCCCTCCACTTT. Residues: CASSGGVNSPLHF.

This chain connects TRBV19 to TRBJ1-5; possible D gene TRBD1, 5 bases. V was clipped by 4 bases and J by 2 bases, with 12 bases between them. Germline V lookup: CDR1 LNHDA, CDR2 SQIVND (reference sequence). The CDR3 sequence is 15 residues long. CDR3 nucleotides: TGTGCCAGTAGTACCAGGGAGGCAGGCAATCAGCCCCAGCATTTT. Residues: CASSTREAGNQPQHF.

V gene TRBV5-1 combines with J gene TRBJ1-6, with unresolved D. The V gene lost 4 bases and the J gene lost 8 bases, with 16 bases spanning the gap. The germline V gene has CDR1 SGHRS and CDR2 YFSETQ. This CDR3 has 15 residues. The CDR3 protein is CASSPDAGGDSPLHF. CDR3 DNA sequence: TGCGCCAGCAGCCCGGACGCCGGCGGAGATTCACCCCTCCACTTT.

V is TRBV7-3 and J is TRBJ2-5; 8 nucleotides match TRBD2. The V gene end was trimmed by 1 base and the J gene end by 4 bases; junction bases not matched to a gene: 2. CDR1 is SGHTA and CDR2 is FQGTGA in the germline V gene. The CDR3 consists of 14 residues. The CDR3 coding sequence is TGTGCCAGCAGCTTAAACGGGGGGGCAGAGACCCAGTACTTC. Translated: CASSLNGGAETQYF.

Concerning this clone: The sample holds other DNA sequences that translate to the same CDR3. The gene calls are TRBV18 and TRBJ1-5; D is uncertain. V was shortened by 2 bases and J by 4 bases, with 6 bases between the two germline ends. This CDR3 comprises 13 residues. Germline V gene sequence: CDR1 KGHSH, CDR2 LQKENI. Written as DNA, the CDR3 is TGTGCCAGCTCACCAGGGCAGAATCAGCCCCAGCATTTT. Translated: CASSPGQNQPQHF.

The chain is built from TRBV4-1 and TRBJ2-1, with 8 bases fitting TRBD1. V gave up 4 bases and J gave up 5 bases; unmatched junction bases: 7. The CDR3 sequence is 15 residues long. Germline assignment: CDR1 MGHRA and CDR2 YSYEKL. The CDR3: CASSLQDRANNEQFF. CDR3 coding DNA: TGCGCCAGCAGCCTCCAGGACAGGGCCAACAATGAGCAGTTCTTC.

The gene calls are TRBV14 and TRBJ2-2; D uncertain. The germline gives CDR1 SGHDN, CDR2 FVKESK. This CDR3 has 12 amino acids. V was trimmed by 3 bases and J by 4 bases, leaving 3 bases between them. CDR3 DNA sequence: TGTGCCAGCAGCCATTTCACCGGGGAGCTGTTTTTT. Residues: CASSHFTGELFF.

The genes are TRBV9 and TRBJ1-3; D is unresolved. V was clipped by 0 bases and J by 8 bases, with 9 bases between them. CDR3 length: 13 amino acids. Germline V gene lookup returns CDR1 SGDLS and CDR2 YYNGEE. CDR3 DNA: TGTGCCAGCAGCGTAGGAAGGGCCCACACCATATATTTT. Translated: CASSVGRAHTIYF.

This chain uses TRBV7-9 with TRBJ1-3; D is perhaps TRBD1 (6 bases). Trimming took off 2 bases at V and 1 base at J, with 12 bases between the two ends. Germline CDR1 reads SEHNR; CDR2 reads FQNEAQ (reference sequence). This CDR3 has 16 residues. CDR3 DNA sequence: TGTGCCAGCAGCTTAACCTCCGGACAGTCTGGAAACACCATATATTTT. Protein sequence: CASSLTSGQSGNTIYF. The variable domain in full, with the rest retrieved from reference TRBV7-9 and TRBJ1-3, is DTGVSQNPRHKITKRGQNVTFRCDPISEHNRLYWYRQTLGQGPEFLTYFQNEAQLEKSRLLSDRFSAERPKGSFSTLEIQRTEQGDSAMYLCASSLTSGQSGNTIYFGEGSWLTVV.

V gene TRBV19 combines with J gene TRBJ1-2; D is unresolved. V gave up 8 bases and J gave up 4 bases, with 11 bases separating them. The length of the CDR3 is 12 residues. Germline assignment: CDR1 LNHDA and CDR2 SQIVND (reference sequence). The CDR3 reads CASRGRLYGYTF. In DNA, the CDR3 is TGTGCCAGTCGTGGACGGCTCTATGGCTACACCTTC.

This chain joins TRBV9 and TRBJ2-3, with D possibly TRBD1 on 6 matching bases. This CDR3 is built from 14 residues. CDR1 and CDR2 (germline): SGDLS, YYNGEE. The V and J ends lost 2 bases and 3 bases respectively, with 10 bases between them. The CDR3 loop reads CASSVLTGTDTQYF. The CDR3 coding sequence is TGTGCCAGCAGCGTCCTCACAGGGACAGATACGCAGTATTTT.